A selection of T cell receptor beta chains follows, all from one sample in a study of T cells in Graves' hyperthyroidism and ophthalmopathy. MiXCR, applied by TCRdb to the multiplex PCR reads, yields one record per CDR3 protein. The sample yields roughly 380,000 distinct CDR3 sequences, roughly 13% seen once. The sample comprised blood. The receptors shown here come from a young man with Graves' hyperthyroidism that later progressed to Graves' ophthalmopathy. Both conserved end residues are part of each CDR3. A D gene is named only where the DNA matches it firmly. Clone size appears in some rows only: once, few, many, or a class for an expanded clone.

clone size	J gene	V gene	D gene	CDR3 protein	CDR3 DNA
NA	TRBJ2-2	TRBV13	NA	CASSFTSLNTGELFF	TGTGCCAGCAGCTTTACTAGCCTCAACACCGGGGAGCTGTTTTTT
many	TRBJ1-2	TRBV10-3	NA	CAISERNGGGAGKYGYTF	TGTGCCATCAGTGAACGAAATGGCGGGGGGGCAGGAAAATATGGCTACACCTTC
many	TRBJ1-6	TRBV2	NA	CASSLTNSPLHF	TGTGCCAGCAGTTTGACAAATTCACCCCTCCACTTT
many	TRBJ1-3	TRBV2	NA	CAGRVGRNTIYF	TGTGCCGGACGGGTTGGAAGAAACACCATATATTTT
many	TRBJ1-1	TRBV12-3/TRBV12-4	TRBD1	CASSPTGTMNTEAFF	TGTGCCAGCAGCCCGACAGGGACAATGAACACTGAAGCTTTCTTT
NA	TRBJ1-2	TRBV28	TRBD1	CASRPGGQIYGYTF	TGTGCCAGCAGACCAGGGGGACAGATCTATGGCTACACCTTC
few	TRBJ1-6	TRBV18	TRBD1	CASSPQGQIYNSPLHF	TGTGCCAGCTCGCCACAGGGACAGATCTATAATTCACCCCTCCACTTT
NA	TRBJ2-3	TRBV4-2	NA	CASSQVAARLDTQYF	TGTGCCAGCAGCCAAGTAGCGGCGCGCTTGGATACGCAGTATTTT
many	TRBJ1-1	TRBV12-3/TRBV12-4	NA	CASSFIANTEAFF	TGTGCCAGCAGTTTTATTGCGAACACTGAAGCTTTCTTT
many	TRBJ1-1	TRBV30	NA	CACLTRTDTEAFF	TGTGCCTGTCTAACCAGGACCGACACTGAAGCTTTCTTT
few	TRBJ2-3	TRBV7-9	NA	CASSLLATPADTQYF	TGTGCCAGCAGCTTACTAGCGACGCCGGCAGATACGCAGTATTTT
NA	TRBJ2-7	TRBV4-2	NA	CASSQVGDYEQYF	TGTGCCAGCAGCCAAGTTGGGGACTACGAGCAGTACTTC
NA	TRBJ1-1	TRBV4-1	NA	CASSQVQVDTEAFF	TGCGCCAGCAGCCAAGTACAGGTAGACACTGAAGCTTTCTTT
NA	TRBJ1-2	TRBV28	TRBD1	CASSPRQGVQSNYGYTF	TGTGCCAGCAGTCCTAGACAGGGGGTGCAATCTAACTATGGCTACACCTTC
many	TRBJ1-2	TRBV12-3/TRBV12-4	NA	CASSPAVANYGYTF	TGTGCCAGCAGCCCCGCGGTAGCTAACTATGGCTACACCTTC
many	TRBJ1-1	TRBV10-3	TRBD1	CAINLTGANTEAFF	TGTGCCATCAACCTGACAGGGGCGAACACTGAAGCTTTCTTT
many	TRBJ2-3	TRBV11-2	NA	CASRTGSTQYF	TGTGCCAGCAGAACGGGGAGTACGCAGTATTTT
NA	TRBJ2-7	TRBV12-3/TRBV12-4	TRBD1	CASSLGQWSYEQYF	TGTGCCAGCAGTTTGGGACAGTGGTCCTACGAGCAGTACTTC
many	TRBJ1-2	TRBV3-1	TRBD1	CASSSDRGSGYTF	TGTGCCAGCAGCTCGGACAGGGGAAGTGGCTACACCTTC
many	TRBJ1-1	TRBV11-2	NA	CASSVTRSRTEAFF	TGTGCCAGCAGCGTAACCAGGAGTAGAACTGAAGCTTTCTTT
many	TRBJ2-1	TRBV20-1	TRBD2	CSARDREGGNEQFF	TGCAGTGCTAGAGATCGGGAGGGAGGCAATGAGCAGTTCTTC
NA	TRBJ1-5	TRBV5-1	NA	CAKRQVANQPQHF	TGCGCTAAAAGGCAGGTTGCCAATCAGCCCCAGCATTTT
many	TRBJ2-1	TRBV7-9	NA	CASSLSYNEQFF	TGTGCCAGCAGCTTATCCTACAATGAGCAGTTCTTC
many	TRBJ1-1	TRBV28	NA	CASSLSPFTEAFF	TGTGCCAGCAGTTTATCCCCCTTCACTGAAGCTTTCTTT
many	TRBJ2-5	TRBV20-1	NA	CSAGILETQYF	TGCAGTGCTGGAATATTAGAGACCCAGTACTTC
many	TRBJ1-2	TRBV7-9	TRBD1	CASSFQGARGYTF	TGTGCCAGCAGCTTCCAGGGGGCGCGGGGCTACACCTTC
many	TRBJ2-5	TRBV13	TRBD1	CASSSRDRGPETQYF	TGTGCCAGCAGCTCACGGGACAGGGGGCCAGAGACCCAGTACTTC
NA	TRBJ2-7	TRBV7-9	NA	CASSHWGPAPYEQYF	TGTGCCAGCAGCCACTGGGGACCGGCCCCCTACGAGCAGTACTTC
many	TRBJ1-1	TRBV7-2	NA	CASSPDSFEAFF	TGTGCCAGCAGCCCGGACAGCTTTGAAGCTTTCTTT
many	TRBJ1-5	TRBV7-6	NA	CASSLERPGNCYSNQPQHF	TGTGCCAGCAGCTTAGAGCGGCCGGGGAATTGCTATAGCAATCAGCCCCAGCATTTT
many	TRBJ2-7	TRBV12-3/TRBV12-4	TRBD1	CASSAWGTGDYEQYF	TGTGCCAGCAGCGCATGGGGGACAGGGGACTACGAGCAGTACTTC
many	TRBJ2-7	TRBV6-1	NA	CASSEGEPSSYEQYF	TGTGCCAGCAGTGAAGGGGAACCCAGCTCCTACGAGCAGTACTTC
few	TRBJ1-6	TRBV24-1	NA	CATSDATPSSPLHF	TGTGCCACCAGTGACGCAACCCCGTCTTCACCCCTCCACTTT
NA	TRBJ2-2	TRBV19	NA	CASSTDRSTWELFF	TGTGCCAGTAGTACAGACAGGTCCACCTGGGAGCTGTTTTTT
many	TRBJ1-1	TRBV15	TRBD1	CATSSKQGKDTEAFF	TGTGCCACCAGCAGTAAACAGGGGAAGGACACTGAAGCTTTCTTT
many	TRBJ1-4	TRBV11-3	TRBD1	CASSLGVFQGAREKLFF	TGTGCCAGCAGCTTAGGAGTTTTTCAGGGGGCACGTGAAAAACTGTTTTTT
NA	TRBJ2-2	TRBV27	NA	CASSLTGTVATGELFF	TGTGCCAGCAGTTTGACCGGGACGGTGGCCACCGGGGAGCTGTTTTTT
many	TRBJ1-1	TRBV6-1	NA	CASGTGMNTEAFF	TGTGCCAGCGGAACAGGTATGAACACTGAAGCTTTCTTT
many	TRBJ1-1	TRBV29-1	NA	CSGHVGSNTEAFF	TGCAGCGGTCATGTGGGCTCGAACACTGAAGCTTTCTTT
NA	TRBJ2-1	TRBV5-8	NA	CASSFRGQYNEQFF	TGTGCCAGCAGCTTCCGGGGGCAGTACAATGAGCAGTTCTTC
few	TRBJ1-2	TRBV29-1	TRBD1	CSVPGDQGGGYTF	TGCAGCGTTCCTGGCGATCAGGGGGGTGGCTACACCTTC
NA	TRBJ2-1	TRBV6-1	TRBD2	CASRDSPGLEQFF	TGTGCCAGCAGGGATAGCCCGGGACTAGAGCAGTTCTTC
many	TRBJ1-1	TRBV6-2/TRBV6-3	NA	CASSYSYPGRDNTEAFF	TGTGCCAGCAGTTACTCCTACCCTGGACGGGACAACACTGAAGCTTTCTTT
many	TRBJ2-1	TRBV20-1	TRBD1	CSAYLRDRGRNEQFF	TGCAGTGCCTACCTAAGGGACAGGGGGAGAAATGAGCAGTTCTTC
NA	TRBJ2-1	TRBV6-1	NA	CAIHSKQFF	TGTGCCATCCACTCCAAGCAGTTCTTC
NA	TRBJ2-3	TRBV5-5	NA	CASSQERYNQYFADTQYF	TGCGCCAGCAGCCAAGAAAGGTATAACCAATATTTCGCAGATACGCAGTATTTT
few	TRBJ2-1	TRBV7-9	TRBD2	CASSATSGGPYNEQFF	TGTGCCAGCAGCGCCACTAGCGGGGGACCTTACAATGAGCAGTTCTTC
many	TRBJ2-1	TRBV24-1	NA	CATSDLHYNEQFF	TGTGCCACCAGTGATCTCCACTACAATGAGCAGTTCTTC
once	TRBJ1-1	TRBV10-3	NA	CAIGRANTEAFF	TGTGCCATCGGTAGGGCGAACACTGAAGCTTTCTTT
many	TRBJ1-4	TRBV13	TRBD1	CASSLGTGGNEKLFF	TGTGCCAGCAGCCTAGGGACAGGTGGTAATGAAAAACTGTTTTTT
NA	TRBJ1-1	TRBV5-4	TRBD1	CASSTPQGVDTEAFF	TGTGCCAGCAGCACTCCTCAGGGGGTTGACACTGAAGCTTTCTTT